This TCR beta chain derives from a study of blood T cell repertoires in COVID-19. Background on the study: The study drew acute and convalescent COVID-19 samples from the United States, Italy and Spain. PBMCs, B-cell-depleted T cells, or T cells were the source of the cDNA or gDNA that made up the material.

The CDR3 has 15 residues. Trimming stripped 6 bases from V and 0 bases from J, with 14 bases between. Germline CDR1 is MNHEY and CDR2 is SVGAGI. Authors' data handling: Amplification of reference gene primers provided the estimated nucleated cell counts. Clones were sequenced by immunoSEQ multiplex PCR, and TCRdb holds only the in-frame ones, with some missing. That table is the source of V, J and clone size, and D and trimming were worked out from the DNA. The data show about 210,000 clones, around 84% seen once. The clonotype was recovered from a man in his forties or fifties with active or convalescent COVID-19. The sample taken for sequencing was peripheral blood. V and J are TRBV6-5 and TRBJ1-2, with no clear D. CDR3: CASRLRVLANYGYTF. The CDR3 bases are TGTGCCAGCAGACTCCGGGTCTTAGCTAACTATGGCTACACCTTC.